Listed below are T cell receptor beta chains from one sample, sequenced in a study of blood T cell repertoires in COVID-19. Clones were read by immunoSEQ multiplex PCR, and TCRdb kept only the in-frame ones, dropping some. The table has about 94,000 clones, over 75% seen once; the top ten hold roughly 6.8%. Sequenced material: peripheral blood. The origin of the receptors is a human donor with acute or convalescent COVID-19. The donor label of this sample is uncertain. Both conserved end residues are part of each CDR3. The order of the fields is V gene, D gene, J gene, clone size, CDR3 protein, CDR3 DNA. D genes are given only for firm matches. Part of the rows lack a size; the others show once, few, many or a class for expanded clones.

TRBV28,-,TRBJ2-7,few,CASRGQSYEQYF,TGTGCCAGCAGGGGCCAGTCCTACGAGCAGTACTTC
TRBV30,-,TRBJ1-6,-,CAWTSRRSLLLGVRSYNSPLHF,TGTGCCTGGACCTCACGGCGGTCGCTCCTATTAGGAGTACGCTCCTATAATTCACCCCTCCACTTT
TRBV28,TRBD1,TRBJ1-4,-,CASKTPTGQGEEKLFF,TGTGCCAGCAAAACCCCGACGGGACAGGGTGAGGAAAAACTGTTTTTT
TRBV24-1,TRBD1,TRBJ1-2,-,CATSGTQGQRGYTF,TGTGCCACCAGTGGCACACAGGGGCAGCGTGGCTACACCTTC
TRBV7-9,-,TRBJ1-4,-,CASMRGSTTNEKLFF,TGTGCCAGTATGCGGGGATCCACAACTAATGAAAAACTGTTTTTT
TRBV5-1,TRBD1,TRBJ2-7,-,CASSPDRVYEQYF,TGCGCCAGCAGCCCAGACAGGGTATACGAGCAGTACTTC
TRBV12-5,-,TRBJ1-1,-,CASGLSAGEAFF,TGTGCTAGTGGTTTGTCGGCAGGGGAAGCTTTCTTT
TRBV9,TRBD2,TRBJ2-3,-,CASSARGETADTQYF,TGTGCCAGCAGCGCCCGGGGGGAGACGGCAGATACGCAGTATTTT
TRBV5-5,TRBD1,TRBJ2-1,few,CASSPSDRGRVDEQFF,TGTGCCAGCAGCCCCAGTGACAGGGGGCGAGTGGATGAGCAGTTCTTC
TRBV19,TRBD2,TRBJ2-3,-,CASLSTGTSSGRFTDTQYF,TGTGCCAGTCTTTCCACCGGGACTAGCAGTGGTCGGTTCACAGATACGCAGTATTTT
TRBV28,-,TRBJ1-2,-,CASREMDSSRGYTF,TGTGCCAGCAGGGAAATGGACAGCTCTAGAGGCTACACCTTC
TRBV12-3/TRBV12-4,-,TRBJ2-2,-,CASRAGGRELFF,TGTGCCAGCAGGGCTGGGGGCCGGGAGCTGTTTTTT
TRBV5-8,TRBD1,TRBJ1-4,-,CASSAGQGLEKLFF,TGTGCCAGCAGCGCGGGACAGGGTTTGGAAAAACTGTTTTTT
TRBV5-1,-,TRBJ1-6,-,CASSKGGDGSNSPLHF,TGCGCCAGCAGCAAAGGAGGGGACGGTAGTAATTCACCCCTCCACTTT
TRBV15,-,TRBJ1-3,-,CATSRDQHGDASGNTIYF,TGTGCCACCAGCAGAGATCAGCATGGAGATGCCTCTGGAAACACCATATATTTT
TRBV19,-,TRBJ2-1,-,CASSVHRSSYNEQFF,TGTGCCAGCTCTGTGCACAGGTCTTCCTACAATGAGCAGTTCTTC
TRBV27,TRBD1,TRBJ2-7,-,CASKPARGMSYEQYF,TGTGCCAGCAAACCTGCCAGGGGGATGTCCTACGAGCAGTACTTC
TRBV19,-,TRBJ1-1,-,CASSMPWREAFF,TGTGCCAGTAGTATGCCTTGGAGGGAAGCTTTCTTT
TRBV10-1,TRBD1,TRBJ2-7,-,CASPTLGQFSYEQYF,TGCGCCAGCCCAACACTGGGACAGTTCTCCTACGAGCAGTACTTC
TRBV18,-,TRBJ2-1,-,CASSPQQGGYNEQFF,TGTGCCAGCTCACCACAACAGGGGGGGTACAATGAGCAGTTCTTC
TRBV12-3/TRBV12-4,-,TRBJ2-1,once,CASSLNQGNEQFF,TGTGCCAGCAGTTTAAATCAGGGAAATGAGCAGTTCTTC
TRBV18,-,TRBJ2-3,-,CASSPTSRAGTSTDTQYF,TGTGCCAGCTCACCAACCTCCAGGGCAGGGACTAGCACAGATACGCAGTATTTT
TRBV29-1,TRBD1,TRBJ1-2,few,CSTGQGPNYGYTF,TGCAGCACGGGACAGGGGCCTAACTATGGCTACACCTTC
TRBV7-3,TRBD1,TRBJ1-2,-,CASRYDRAHGYTF,TGTGCCAGCAGGTATGACAGGGCCCATGGCTACACCTTC
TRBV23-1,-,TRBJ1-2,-,CASSLQTGKPTGYTF,TGCGCCAGCAGTCTCCAGACAGGCAAACCTACTGGCTACACCTTC
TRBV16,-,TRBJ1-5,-,CASSQADSNQPQHF,TGTGCCAGCAGCCAGGCGGATAGCAATCAGCCCCAGCATTTT
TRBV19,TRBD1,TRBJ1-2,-,CASRGTGRPYGYTF,TGTGCCAGTAGGGGGACAGGGCGGCCCTATGGCTACACCTTC